This T cell receptor (beta chain) was captured by sequencing in a study of neurological immune-mediated disorders. Overall study findings and caveats: Among 34 multiple sclerosis patients, 18 had repertoires that phylogenetic grouping placed in one related-CDR3 cluster, a possible signature.

The germline V gene has CDR1 SGHKS and CDR2 YYEKEE (reference sequence). Trimming removed 3 bases from V and 1 base from J, with 8 bases in between. The CDR3 spans 13 residues. There are many counts of this clonotype. Its specificity is unknown. The authors made cDNA by 5'RACE with 10-nucleotide random UMIs. TCRdb fed the 5' RACE reads into MiXCR, producing one record per CDR3 protein. The table lists 120,000 or so distinct CDR3 sequences, approximately 3.2% of them singletons. Input material: PBMCs. The chain couples TRBV5-5 to TRBJ2-7; D call uncertain. The sequence was obtained from a woman aged 30 to 39 with multiple sclerosis. The CDR3 loop is CASSSLLSYEQYF. CDR3 bases: TGTGCCAGCAGCTCCCTTTTATCCTACGAGCAGTACTTC.